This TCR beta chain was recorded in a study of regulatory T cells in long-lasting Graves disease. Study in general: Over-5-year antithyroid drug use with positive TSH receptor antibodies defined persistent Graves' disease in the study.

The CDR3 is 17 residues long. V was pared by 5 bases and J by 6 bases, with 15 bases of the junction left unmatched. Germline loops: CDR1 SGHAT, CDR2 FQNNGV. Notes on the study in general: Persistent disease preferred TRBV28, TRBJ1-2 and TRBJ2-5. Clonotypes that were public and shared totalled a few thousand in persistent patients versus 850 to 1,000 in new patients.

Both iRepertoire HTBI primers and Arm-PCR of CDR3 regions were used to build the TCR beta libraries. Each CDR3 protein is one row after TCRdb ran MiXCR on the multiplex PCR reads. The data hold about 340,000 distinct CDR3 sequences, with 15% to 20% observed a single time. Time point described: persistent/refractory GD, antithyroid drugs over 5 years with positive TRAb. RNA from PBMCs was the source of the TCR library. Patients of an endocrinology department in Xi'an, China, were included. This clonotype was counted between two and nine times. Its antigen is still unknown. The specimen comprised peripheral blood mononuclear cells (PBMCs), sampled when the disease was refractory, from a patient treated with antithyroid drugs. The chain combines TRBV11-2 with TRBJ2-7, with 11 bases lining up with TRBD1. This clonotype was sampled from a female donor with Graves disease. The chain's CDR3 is CASSAPGKDRGRREQYF. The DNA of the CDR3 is TGTGCCAGCAGCGCGCCTGGTAAGGACAGGGGGCGGCGCGAGCAGTACTTC.